These 18 T cell receptor beta chains originate from one sample sequenced in a study of CD8 T cells in Susac syndrome. Random hexamers were used to reverse transcribe the RNA input (0.5 to 1 ug). Via MiXCR, TCRdb re-called the immunoSEQ multiplex PCR reads, giving one row per CDR3 protein. The data hold fewer than 350,000 distinct CDR3 sequences, with approximately 85% observed a single time. Sequenced material: CD8+ T cells from PBMCs. Receptors originate from a human donor with multiple sclerosis.

The chain links TRBV14 to TRBJ1-1, with a tentative D call TRBD1 (6 bases). In germline, CDR1 is SGHDN, CDR2 FVKESK. This CDR3 contains 15 residues. V was pared by 2 bases and J by 3 bases, with 13 bases between. The CDR3 sequence: CASSQYRAYDTEAFF. The CDR3 region has the DNA TGTGCCAGCAGCCAATACAGGGCTTACGACACTGAAGCTTTCTTT.

The chain uses TRBV6-2 or TRBV6-3 and TRBJ2-5; D is undetermined. The V gene's germline CDR1 is MNHEY and CDR2 SVGEGT. V lost 5 bases and J lost 4, with 20 bases in between. The CDR3 loop spans 16 amino acids. CDR3 sequence reads: CASSKRDAPSRETQYF. The CDR3 DNA is TGTGCCAGCAGTAAACGCGATGCCCCCTCTCGAGAGACCCAGTACTTC.

The chain uses TRBV27 and TRBJ2-1; a weak D match, TRBD2 (5 bases). The CDR3 loop spans 15 amino acids. CDR1 is MNHEY, CDR2 SMNVEV, per germline (reference sequence). The V end lost 1 base, the J end lost 4 bases, and 11 bases lay between the germline ends. CDR3 amino acids: CASSLYATTYNEQFF. DNA of the CDR3: TGTGCCAGCAGTTTATACGCGACTACGTACAATGAGCAGTTCTTC.

The chain uses TRBV6-1 and TRBJ2-3, with TRBD1 matching 10 bases. The CDR3 covers 14 residues. The germline V gene encodes CDR1 MNHNS and CDR2 SASEGT. J lost 5 bases, V lost 7 bases, and 6 bases had no gene match. CDR3: CASTDRGRGDTQYF. The DNA of the CDR3 is TGTGCCAGCACCGACAGGGGGCGAGGAGATACGCAGTATTTT.

V gene TRBV6-5 combines with J gene TRBJ2-3; the D is unclear. Trimming removed 4 bases at V and 1 base at J, with 18 bases between. The CDR3 extends over 17 amino acids. Germline loops: CDR1 MNHEY, CDR2 SVGAGI. The CDR3 coding sequence is TGTGCCAGCAGTTTTTATCCTATGGGTGTAGGCACAGATACGCAGTATTTT. The encoded protein is CASSFYPMGVGTDTQYF.

The chain joins TRBV27 to TRBJ1-2; no reliable D call. Trimming left V 2 bases short and J 4 bases short, with 8 bases between. Germline V gene lookup returns CDR1 MNHEY and CDR2 SMNVEV (reference sequence). The CDR3 contains 13 residues. The chain's CDR3 is CASSLGQLYGYTF. The CDR3 bases are TGTGCCAGCAGTTTAGGGCAGCTCTATGGCTACACCTTC.

This rearrangement joins TRBV9 to TRBJ2-2, with D perhaps TRBD1 (6 bases). The CDR3 is made up of 17 amino acids. In germline, CDR1 is SGDLS, CDR2 YYNGEE. Trimming took 4 bases from V and 2 from J, leaving 18 bases between them. CDR3 amino acids: CASSIPEKTGNTGELFF. The CDR3 DNA sequence: TGTGCCAGCAGCATCCCGGAAAAGACAGGAAACACCGGGGAGCTGTTTTTT.

This sequence joins TRBV19 and TRBJ2-4, with D possibly matching TRBD1 (7 bases). The germline gives CDR1 LNHDA, CDR2 SQIVND (reference sequence). There are 13 residues in the CDR3. Trimming left V 8 bases short and J 5 bases short, with 13 bases between. The CDR3 loop is CASQGGPENIQYF. CDR3 DNA: TGTGCCAGTCAGGGGGGACCGGAAAACATTCAGTACTTC.

This clonotype was detected a few times. The rearrangement joins TRBV4-3 to TRBJ2-7, with unresolved D. Trimming shortened V by 0 bases and J by 0 bases, and 15 bases separated the two germline ends. The CDR3 sequence is 17 residues long. In germline, CDR1 is LGHNA, CDR2 YSLEER. The CDR3 DNA reads as TGCGCCAGCAGCCAAGATCATCTACAGCGAAGCTCCTACGAGCAGTACTTC. This gives the protein CASSQDHLQRSSYEQYF.

This chain links TRBV19 with TRBJ2-3, with 9 bases matching TRBD2. Germline loops: CDR1 LNHDA, CDR2 SQIVND (reference sequence). The ends lost 6 bases at V and 4 bases at J; junction bases unmatched: 11. This CDR3 is built from 16 residues. CDR3 sequence (DNA): TGTGCCAGTAGCCCCTTCTTGGCGGGAGGGGCAGATACGCAGTATTTT. It codes for CASSPFLAGGADTQYF.

V and J are TRBV30 and TRBJ1-1; no firm D call. The germline gives CDR1 GTSNPN, CDR2 SVGIG (reference sequence). The CDR3 length is 12 residues. Trimming shortened V by 4 bases and J by 1 base, and 7 bases separated the two germline ends. CDR3 bases: TGTGCCTGGACTTGGGGGAACACTGAAGCTTTCTTT. Protein: CAWTWGNTEAFF.

The V gene is TRBV28, the J gene TRBJ2-3; D is possibly TRBD1 or TRBD2 (6 bases each). Germline CDR1 is MDHEN and CDR2 is SYDVKM. Trimming shortened V by 3 bases and J by 1 base, and 17 bases separated the two germline ends. This CDR3 is 17 amino acids long. DNA for the CDR3: TGTGCCAGCAGTTTTCCCGCGGAGGGGGTGCGCACAGATACGCAGTATTTT. It specifies CASSFPAEGVRTDTQYF.

The chain uses TRBV4-3 and TRBJ2-1; 9 nucleotides line up with TRBD2. The CDR3 extends over 16 amino acids. Germline CDR1 reads LGHNA; CDR2 reads YSLEER. Trimming removed 4 bases from V and 2 bases from J; junction bases left unmatched: 6. The CDR3: CASSPRLAEPYNEQFF. The CDR3 DNA reads as TGCGCCAGCAGCCCAAGACTAGCGGAGCCCTACAATGAGCAGTTCTTC.

The CDR3, as DNA: TGCAGTGCTAGCACTAGCGGGAGAACCGCCTACGAGCAGTACTTC. Encoded protein: CSASTSGRTAYEQYF. The chain is built from TRBV20-1 and TRBJ2-7, with 11 bases lining up with TRBD2. V shed 3 bases and J 2 bases; nucleotides not matched to a gene: 6. CDR3 length equals 15 residues. The germline V gene has CDR1 DFQATT and CDR2 SNEGSKA (reference sequence).

The V gene is TRBV7-2, the J gene TRBJ2-7; D is possibly TRBD2 (5 bases). The V end was cut by 1 base, the J end by 4 bases, with 26 bases between. Per germline, CDR1 SGHTA and CDR2 FQGNSA. The length of the CDR3 is 19 residues. Written as DNA, the CDR3 is TGTGCCAGCAGCTTAGAACCCGCCGGGATCATCTCAGCTTTATACGAGCAGTACTTC. This translates into CASSLEPAGIISALYEQYF. The full variable domain, rest sourced from reference TRBV7-2 and TRBJ2-7, is GAGVSQSPSNKVTEKGKDVELRCDPISGHTALYWYRQSLGQGLEFLIYFQGNSAPDKSGLPSDRFSAERTGGSVSTLTIQRTQQEDSAVYLCASSLEPAGIISALYEQYFGPGTRLTVT.

The J gene is TRBJ2-7, the V gene TRBV6-5; D may match TRBD1 or TRBD2 (5 bases each). The CDR3 has 13 residues. The V and J ends lost 4 bases and 0 bases respectively, with 7 bases between them. Germline-derived CDR1 and CDR2 are MNHEY and SVGAGI. CDR3 residues: CASSWDDSYEQYF. In DNA, the CDR3 is TGTGCCAGCAGTTGGGACGACTCCTACGAGCAGTACTTC.

The V call is TRBV12-3 or TRBV12-4, the J call TRBJ1-4; unclear D gene. Trimming pared 3 bases from V and 3 bases from J, leaving 8 bases between. The CDR3 spans 14 residues. In nucleotides, the CDR3 is TGTGCCAGCAGTTTCCCAGGCCCTAATGAAAAACTGTTTTTT. Translation: CASSFPGPNEKLFF.

The chain's CDR3 is CASSYPGTGSSGANVLTF. In DNA form, the CDR3 reads TGTGCCAGCAGTTACCCAGGGACAGGTAGCTCTGGGGCCAACGTCCTGACTTTC. This rearrangement joins TRBV6-2 or TRBV6-3 to TRBJ2-6; 8 bases map to TRBD1. Trimming removed 2 bases from V and 0 bases from J; junction bases left unmatched: 6. Germline V CDR1 and CDR2: MNHEY, SVGEGT. This CDR3 spans 18 amino acids.